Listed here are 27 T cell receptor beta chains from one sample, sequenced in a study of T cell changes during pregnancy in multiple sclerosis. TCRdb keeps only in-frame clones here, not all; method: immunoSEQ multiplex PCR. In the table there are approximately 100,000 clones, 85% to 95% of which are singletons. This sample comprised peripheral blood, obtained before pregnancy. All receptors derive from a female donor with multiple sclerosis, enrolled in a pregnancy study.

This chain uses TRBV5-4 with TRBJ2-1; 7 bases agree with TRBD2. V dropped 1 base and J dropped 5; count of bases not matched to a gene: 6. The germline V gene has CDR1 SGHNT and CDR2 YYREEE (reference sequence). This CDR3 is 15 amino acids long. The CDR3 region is CASSLPASGHNEQFF. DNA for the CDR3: TGTGCCAGCAGCTTGCCCGCTAGCGGTCACAATGAGCAGTTCTTC.

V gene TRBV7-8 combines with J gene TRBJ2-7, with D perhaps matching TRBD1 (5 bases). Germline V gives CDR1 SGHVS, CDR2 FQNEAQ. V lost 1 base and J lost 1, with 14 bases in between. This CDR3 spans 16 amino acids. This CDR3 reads CASSLVPWAGSYEQYF. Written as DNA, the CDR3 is TGTGCCAGCAGCTTAGTGCCCTGGGCAGGGTCCTACGAGCAGTACTTC.

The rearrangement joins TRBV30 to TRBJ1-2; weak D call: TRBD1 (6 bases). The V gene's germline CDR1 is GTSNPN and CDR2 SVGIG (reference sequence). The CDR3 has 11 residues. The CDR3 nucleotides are TGTGGCGGGGGGCATGGCTATGGCTACACCTTC. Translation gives CGGGHGYGYTF.

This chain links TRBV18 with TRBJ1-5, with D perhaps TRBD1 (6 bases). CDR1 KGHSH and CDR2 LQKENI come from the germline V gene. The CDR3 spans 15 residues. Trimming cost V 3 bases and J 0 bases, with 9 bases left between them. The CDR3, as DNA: TGTGCCAGCTCACCGGACAGTTATAGCAATCAGCCCCAGCATTTT. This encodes CASSPDSYSNQPQHF.

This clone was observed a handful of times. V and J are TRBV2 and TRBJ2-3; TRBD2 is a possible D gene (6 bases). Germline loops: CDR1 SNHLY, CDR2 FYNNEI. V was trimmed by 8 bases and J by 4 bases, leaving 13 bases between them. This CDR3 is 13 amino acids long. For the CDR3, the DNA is TGTGCCAGCCGAACGGGAGTGGCAGATACGCAGTATTTT. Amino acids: CASRTGVADTQYF. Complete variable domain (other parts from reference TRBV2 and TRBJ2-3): EPEVTQTPSHQVTQMGQEVILRCVPISNHLYFYWYRQILGQKVEFLVSFYNNEISEKSEIFDDQFSVERPDGSNFTLKIRSTKLEDSAMYFCASRTGVADTQYFGPGTRLTVL.

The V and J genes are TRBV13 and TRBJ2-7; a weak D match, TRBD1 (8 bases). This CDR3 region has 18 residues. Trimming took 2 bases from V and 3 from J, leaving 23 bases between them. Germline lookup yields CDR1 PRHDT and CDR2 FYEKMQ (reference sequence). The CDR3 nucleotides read TGTGCCAGCAGCTTACTTGGGACTTCGAACAGGGGGGGCTACGAGCAGTACTTC. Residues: CASSLLGTSNRGGYEQYF.

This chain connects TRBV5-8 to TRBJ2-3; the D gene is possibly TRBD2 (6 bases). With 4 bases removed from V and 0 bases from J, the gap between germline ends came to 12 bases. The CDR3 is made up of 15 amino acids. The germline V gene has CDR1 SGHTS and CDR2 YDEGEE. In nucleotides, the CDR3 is TGTGCCAGCAGCCCGGGGACTCTTAGCACAGATACGCAGTATTTT. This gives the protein CASSPGTLSTDTQYF.

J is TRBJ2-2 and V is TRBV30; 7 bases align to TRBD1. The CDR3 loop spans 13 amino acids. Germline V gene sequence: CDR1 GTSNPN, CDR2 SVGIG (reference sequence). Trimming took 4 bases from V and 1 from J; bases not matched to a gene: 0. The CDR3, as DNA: TGTGCCTGGAACAGGGGGAACACCGGGGAGCTGTTTTTT. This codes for CAWNRGNTGELFF.

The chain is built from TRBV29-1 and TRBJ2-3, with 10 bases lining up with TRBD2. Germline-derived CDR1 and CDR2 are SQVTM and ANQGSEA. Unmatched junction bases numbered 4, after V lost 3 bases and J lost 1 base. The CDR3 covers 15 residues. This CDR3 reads CSVDRGTSGTDTQYF. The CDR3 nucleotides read TGCAGCGTTGACCGTGGGACTAGCGGCACAGATACGCAGTATTTT.

The CDR3 is CATKGRAGELFF. CDR3 coding DNA: TGTGCCACTAAAGGGAGGGCCGGGGAGCTGTTTTTT. The chain is built from TRBV19 and TRBJ2-2; TRBD2 agrees at 7 bases. CDR3 size: 12 residues. With V trimmed by 10 bases and J by 6 bases, 5 bases remained unmatched. Germline values: CDR1 LNHDA, CDR2 SQIVND (reference sequence).

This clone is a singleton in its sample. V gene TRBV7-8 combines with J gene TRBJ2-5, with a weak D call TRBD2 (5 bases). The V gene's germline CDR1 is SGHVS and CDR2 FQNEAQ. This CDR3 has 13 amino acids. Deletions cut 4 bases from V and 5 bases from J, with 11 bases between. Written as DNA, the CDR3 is TGTGCCAGCAGCTCACTAGTTGCGGAGACCCAGTACTTC. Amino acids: CASSSLVAETQYF. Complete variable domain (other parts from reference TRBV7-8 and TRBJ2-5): GAGVSQSPRYKVAKRGQDVALRCDPISGHVSLFWYQQALGQGPEFLTYFQNEAQLDKSGLPSDRFFAERPEGSVSTLKIQRTQQEDSAVYLCASSSLVAETQYFGPGTRLLVL.

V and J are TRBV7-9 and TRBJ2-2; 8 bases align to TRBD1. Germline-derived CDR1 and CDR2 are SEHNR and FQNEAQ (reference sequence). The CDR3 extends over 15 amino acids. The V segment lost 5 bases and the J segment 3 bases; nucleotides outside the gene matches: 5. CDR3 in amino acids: CASSRPTGDTGELFF. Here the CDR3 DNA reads TGTGCCAGCAGCCGACCGACAGGGGACACCGGGGAGCTGTTTTTT.

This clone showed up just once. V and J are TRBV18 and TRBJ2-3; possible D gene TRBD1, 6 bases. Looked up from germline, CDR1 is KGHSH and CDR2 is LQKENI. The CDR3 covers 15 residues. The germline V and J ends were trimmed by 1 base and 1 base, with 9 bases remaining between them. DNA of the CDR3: TGTGCCAGCTCACCACAGGGGGTGGGCACAGATACGCAGTATTTT. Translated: CASSPQGVGTDTQYF. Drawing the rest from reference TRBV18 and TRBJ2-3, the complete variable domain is NAGVMQNPRHLVRRRGQEARLRCSPMKGHSHVYWYRQLPEEGLKFMVYLQKENIIDESGMPKERFSAEFPKEGPSILRIQQVVRGDSAAYFCASSPQGVGTDTQYFGPGTRLTVL.

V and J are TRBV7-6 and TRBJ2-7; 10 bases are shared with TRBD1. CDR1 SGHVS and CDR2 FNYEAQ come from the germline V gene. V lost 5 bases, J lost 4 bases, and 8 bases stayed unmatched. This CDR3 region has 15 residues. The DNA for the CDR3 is TGTGCCAGCAGCCAGTGGGACAGGGGAAGTTACGAGCAGTACTTC. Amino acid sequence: CASSQWDRGSYEQYF.

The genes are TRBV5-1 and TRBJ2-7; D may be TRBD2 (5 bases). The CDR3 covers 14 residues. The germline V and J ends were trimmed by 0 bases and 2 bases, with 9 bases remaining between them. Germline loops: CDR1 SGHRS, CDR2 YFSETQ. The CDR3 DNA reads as TGCGCCAGCAGCTTGGTTCTCGGGGCCTACGAGCAGTACTTC. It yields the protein CASSLVLGAYEQYF.

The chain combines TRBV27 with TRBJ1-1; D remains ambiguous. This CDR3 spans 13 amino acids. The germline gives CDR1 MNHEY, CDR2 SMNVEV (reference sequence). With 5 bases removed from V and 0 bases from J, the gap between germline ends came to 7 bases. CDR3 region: CASSPILNTEAFF. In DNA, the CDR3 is TGTGCCAGCAGTCCTATCTTGAACACTGAAGCTTTCTTT.

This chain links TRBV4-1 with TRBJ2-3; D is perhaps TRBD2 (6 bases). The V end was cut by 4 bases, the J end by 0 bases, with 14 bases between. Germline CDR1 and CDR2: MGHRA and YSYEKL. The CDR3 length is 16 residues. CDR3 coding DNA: TGCGCCAGCAGCCTTCTTCTAGCGAGAAGCACAGATACGCAGTATTTT. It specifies CASSLLLARSTDTQYF.

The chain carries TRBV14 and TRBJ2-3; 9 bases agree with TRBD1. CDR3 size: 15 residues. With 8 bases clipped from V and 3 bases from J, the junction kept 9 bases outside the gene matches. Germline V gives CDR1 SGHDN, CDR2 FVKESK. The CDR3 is CASALRGQGTDTQYF. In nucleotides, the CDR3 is TGTGCCAGCGCTCTTCGGGGACAGGGTACAGATACGCAGTATTTT.

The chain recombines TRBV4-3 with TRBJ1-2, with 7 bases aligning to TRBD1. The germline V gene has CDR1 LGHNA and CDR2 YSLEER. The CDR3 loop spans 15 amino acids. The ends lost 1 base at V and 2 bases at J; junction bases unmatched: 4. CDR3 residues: CASSQVGTANYGYTF. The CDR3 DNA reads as TGCGCCAGCAGCCAAGTTGGGACAGCAAACTATGGCTACACCTTC.

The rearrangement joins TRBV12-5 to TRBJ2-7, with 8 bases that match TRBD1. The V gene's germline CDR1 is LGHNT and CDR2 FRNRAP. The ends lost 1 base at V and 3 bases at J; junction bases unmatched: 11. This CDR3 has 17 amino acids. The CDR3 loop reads CASGLGSSDRAIYEQYF. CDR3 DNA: TGTGCTAGTGGTTTGGGCTCCTCGGACAGGGCCATCTACGAGCAGTACTTC. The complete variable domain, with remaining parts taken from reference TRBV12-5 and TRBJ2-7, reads DARVTQTPRHKVTEMGQEVTMRCQPILGHNTVFWYRQTMMQGLELLAYFRNRAPLDDSGMPKDRFSAEMPDATLATLKIQPSEPRDSAVYFCASGLGSSDRAIYEQYFGPGTRLTVT.

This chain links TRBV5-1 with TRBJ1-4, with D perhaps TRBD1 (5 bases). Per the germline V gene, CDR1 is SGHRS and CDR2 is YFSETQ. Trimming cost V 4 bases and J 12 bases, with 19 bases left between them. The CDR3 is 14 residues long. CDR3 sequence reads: CASSLSPGGKELFF. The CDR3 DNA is TGCGCCAGCAGCCTGTCTCCGGGGGGAAAGGAACTGTTTTTT.

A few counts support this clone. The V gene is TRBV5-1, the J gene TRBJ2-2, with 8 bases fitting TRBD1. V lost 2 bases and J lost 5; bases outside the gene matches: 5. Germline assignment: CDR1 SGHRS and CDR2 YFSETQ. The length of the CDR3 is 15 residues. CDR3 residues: CASSFMGQETGELFF. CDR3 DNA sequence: TGCGCCAGCAGCTTTATGGGACAGGAAACCGGGGAGCTGTTTTTT.

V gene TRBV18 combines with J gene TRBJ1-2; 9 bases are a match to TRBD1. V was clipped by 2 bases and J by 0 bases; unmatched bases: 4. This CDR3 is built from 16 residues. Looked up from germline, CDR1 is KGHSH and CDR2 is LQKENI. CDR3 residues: CASSPGTGIANYGYTF. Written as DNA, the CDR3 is TGTGCCAGCTCACCAGGGACAGGGATAGCTAACTATGGCTACACCTTC.

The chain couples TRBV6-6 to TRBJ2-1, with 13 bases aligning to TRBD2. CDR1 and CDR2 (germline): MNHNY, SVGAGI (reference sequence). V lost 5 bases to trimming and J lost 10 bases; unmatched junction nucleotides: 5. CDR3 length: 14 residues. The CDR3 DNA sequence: TGTGCCAGCAGTCGGACTAGCGGGAGACGCGAGCAGTTCTTC. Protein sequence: CASSRTSGRREQFF.

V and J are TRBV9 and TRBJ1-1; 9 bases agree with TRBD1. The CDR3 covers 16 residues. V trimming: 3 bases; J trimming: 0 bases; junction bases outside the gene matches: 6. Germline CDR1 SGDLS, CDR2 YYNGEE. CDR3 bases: TGTGCCAGCAGCGCTACAGGGGGCGGGATGAACACTGAAGCTTTCTTT. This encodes CASSATGGGMNTEAFF.

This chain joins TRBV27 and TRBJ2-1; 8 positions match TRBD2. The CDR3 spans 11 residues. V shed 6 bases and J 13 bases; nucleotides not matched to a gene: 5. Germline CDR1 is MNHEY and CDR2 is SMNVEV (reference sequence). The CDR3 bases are TGTGCCAGCAGGTCCCGGGAGGGACAGTTCTTC. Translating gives CASRSREGQFF.

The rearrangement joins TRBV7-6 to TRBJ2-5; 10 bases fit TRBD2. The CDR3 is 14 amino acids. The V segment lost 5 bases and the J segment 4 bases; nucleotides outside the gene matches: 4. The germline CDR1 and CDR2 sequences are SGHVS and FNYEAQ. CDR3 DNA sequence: TGTGCCAGCAGCACAGCGGGGGGGGGAGAGACCCAGTACTTC. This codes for CASSTAGGGETQYF.